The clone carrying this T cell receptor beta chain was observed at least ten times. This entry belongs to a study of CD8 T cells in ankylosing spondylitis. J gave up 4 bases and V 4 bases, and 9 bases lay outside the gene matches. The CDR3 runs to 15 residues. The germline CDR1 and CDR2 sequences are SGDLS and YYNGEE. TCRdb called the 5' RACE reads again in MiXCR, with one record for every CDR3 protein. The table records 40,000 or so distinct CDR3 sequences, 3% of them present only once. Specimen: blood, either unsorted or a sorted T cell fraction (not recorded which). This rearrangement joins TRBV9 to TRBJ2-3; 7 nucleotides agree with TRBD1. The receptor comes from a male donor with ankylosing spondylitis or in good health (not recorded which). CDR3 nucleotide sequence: TGTGCCAGCAGCTTCCGGGACAGTAGCCCAGATACGCAGTATTTT. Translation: CASSFRDSSPDTQYF.